This is a list of T cell receptor beta chains from one sample in a study of T cells after yellow fever vaccination. TCRdb re-called the 5' RACE reads through MiXCR, storing one row per CDR3 protein. The sample has 500,000 to 650,000 distinct CDR3 sequences; 12% are singletons. The sample here was PBMCs, taken on the day of the yellow fever booster vaccination. The receptors were sampled from a man between 25 and 39 years old who received the YFV17D yellow fever vaccine. Each CDR3 is given with its conserved first and last residue. D genes are given only for firm matches. Part of the rows lack a size; the others show once, few, many or a class for expanded clones.

CDR3 DNA: TGCAGTGCTAGAAATCCGACAGGGGGCGAGCAGTACTTC
CDR3 protein: CSARNPTGGEQYF
D gene: TRBD1
J gene: TRBJ2-7
V gene: TRBV20-1
clone size: NA

CDR3 DNA: TGTGCCAGCAGTAGAGACAGCGGTGTCGGGCGGGAGGCCAAAAACATTCAGTACTTC
CDR3 protein: CASSRDSGVGREAKNIQYF
D gene: TRBD2
J gene: TRBJ2-4
V gene: TRBV6-8
clone size: NA

CDR3 DNA: TGTGCCAGCAGCCCCATTTCGGCACGCACAGATACGCAGTATTTT
CDR3 protein: CASSPISARTDTQYF
D gene: NA
J gene: TRBJ2-3
V gene: TRBV7-8
clone size: NA

CDR3 DNA: TGTGCCAGTAGTCATGGACAGCTCACCGGGGAGCTGTTTTTT
CDR3 protein: CASSHGQLTGELFF
D gene: NA
J gene: TRBJ2-2
V gene: TRBV19
clone size: few

CDR3 DNA: TGCAGTGCGGACTCAACCGGGACTAGTATCCCAGATACGCAGTATTTT
CDR3 protein: CSADSTGTSIPDTQYF
D gene: TRBD2
J gene: TRBJ2-3
V gene: TRBV20-1
clone size: many

CDR3 DNA: TGCGCCAGCAGAACAGGGATTGAGCAGTTCTTC
CDR3 protein: CASRTGIEQFF
D gene: NA
J gene: TRBJ2-1
V gene: TRBV5-1
clone size: NA

CDR3 DNA: TGTGCCAGCAGCGGGATGGACAGACTGCACACTGAAGCTTTCTTT
CDR3 protein: CASSGMDRLHTEAFF
D gene: NA
J gene: TRBJ1-1
V gene: TRBV7-9
clone size: few

CDR3 DNA: TGTGCCAGCAGAGTTCGGCCCCTAGCGGAGAGCACAGATACGCAGTATTTT
CDR3 protein: CASRVRPLAESTDTQYF
D gene: TRBD2
J gene: TRBJ2-3
V gene: TRBV27
clone size: few

CDR3 DNA: TGCGCCAGCAGCTTGAGAGAGGCCCGAAGCACAGATACGCAGTATTTT
CDR3 protein: CASSLREARSTDTQYF
D gene: NA
J gene: TRBJ2-3
V gene: TRBV5-1
clone size: few

CDR3 DNA: TGTGCCAGCAGTCAATGGGGGGGTAGCAACAATGAGCAGTTCTTC
CDR3 protein: CASSQWGGSNNEQFF
D gene: TRBD2
J gene: TRBJ2-1
V gene: TRBV7-2
clone size: few

CDR3 DNA: TGCGCCAGCAGCTTGGGACACCGAGGGGAGACCCAGTACTTC
CDR3 protein: CASSLGHRGETQYF
D gene: NA
J gene: TRBJ2-5
V gene: TRBV5-1
clone size: few

CDR3 DNA: TGTGCCAGCAGCTTCGGGGGAAAGGGCACGGGTAGCTCCTACGAGCAGTACTTC
CDR3 protein: CASSFGGKGTGSSYEQYF
D gene: NA
J gene: TRBJ2-7
V gene: TRBV5-5
clone size: few